The T cell receptor (beta chain) under discussion was sequenced for a study of blood T cell repertoires in COVID-19. About the research overall: Donors in the United States, Italy and Spain gave samples during acute or convalescent COVID-19. T cells, B-cell-depleted T cells, or PBMCs supplied cDNA or gDNA.

Per the study methods: Nucleated cell counts were estimated from reference gene primer amplification. Profiled with immunoSEQ multiplex PCR; TCRdb holds only in-frame clones, not every one. That table gives V, J and clone size, and the DNA gave D and trimming. The sample holds tens of thousands of clones; about 73% are singletons and the top ten take approximately 14%. V was trimmed by 2 bases and J by 8 bases, leaving 4 bases between them. The length of the CDR3 is 11 residues. Per germline, CDR1 SGHRS and CDR2 YFSETQ. This receptor was identified in a woman between 65 and 79 years old with acute or convalescent COVID-19. The sample taken for sequencing was peripheral blood. The chain carries TRBV5-1 and TRBJ2-2; no clear D gene. CDR3 amino acids: CASSFAGELFF. The DNA for the CDR3 is TGCGCCAGCAGCTTTGCGGGGGAGCTGTTTTTT.